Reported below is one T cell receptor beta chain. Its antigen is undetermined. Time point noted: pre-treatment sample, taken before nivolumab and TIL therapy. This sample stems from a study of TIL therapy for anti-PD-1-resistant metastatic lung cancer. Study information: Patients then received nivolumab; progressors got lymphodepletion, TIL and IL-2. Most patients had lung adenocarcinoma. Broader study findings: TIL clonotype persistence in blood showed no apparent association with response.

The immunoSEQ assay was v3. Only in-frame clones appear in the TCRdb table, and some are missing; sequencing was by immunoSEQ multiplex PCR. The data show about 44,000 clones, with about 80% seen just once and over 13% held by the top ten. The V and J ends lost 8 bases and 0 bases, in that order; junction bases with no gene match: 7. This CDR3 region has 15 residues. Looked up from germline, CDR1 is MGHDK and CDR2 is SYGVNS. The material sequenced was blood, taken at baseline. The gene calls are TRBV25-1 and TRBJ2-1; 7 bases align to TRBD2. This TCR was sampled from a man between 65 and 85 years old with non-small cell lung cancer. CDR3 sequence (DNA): TGTGCCAGCGGACAAGCGGGAAGCTCCTACAATGAGCAGTTCTTC. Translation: CASGQAGSSYNEQFF.